Ten or more counts support the clone carrying this T cell receptor beta chain. The data were taken from a study of neurological immune-mediated disorders. V gave up 6 bases and J gave up 2 bases; unmatched junction bases: 3. Per germline, CDR1 SGHRS and CDR2 YFSETQ. The CDR3 runs 15 residues. Each CDR3 protein is one row after TCRdb ran MiXCR on the 5' RACE reads. Here the sample spans tens of thousands of distinct CDR3 sequences, 2.5% being singletons. The chain is built from TRBV5-1 and TRBJ2-3, with 13 bases matching TRBD2. The source is a man between 50 and 59 years old with multiple sclerosis. Sequencing used PBMCs. DNA for the CDR3: TGCGCCAGCAAGACTAGCGGGGGGAACACAGATACGCAGTATTTT. Its translation is CASKTSGGNTDTQYF. Based on the CDR3 plus reference TRBV5-1 and TRBJ2-3, the full variable domain is KAGVTQTPRYLIKTRGQQVTLSCSPISGHRSVSWYQQTPGQGLQFLFEYFSETQRNKGNFPGRFSGRQFSNSRSEMNVSTLELGDSALYLCASKTSGGNTDTQYFGPGTRLTVL.